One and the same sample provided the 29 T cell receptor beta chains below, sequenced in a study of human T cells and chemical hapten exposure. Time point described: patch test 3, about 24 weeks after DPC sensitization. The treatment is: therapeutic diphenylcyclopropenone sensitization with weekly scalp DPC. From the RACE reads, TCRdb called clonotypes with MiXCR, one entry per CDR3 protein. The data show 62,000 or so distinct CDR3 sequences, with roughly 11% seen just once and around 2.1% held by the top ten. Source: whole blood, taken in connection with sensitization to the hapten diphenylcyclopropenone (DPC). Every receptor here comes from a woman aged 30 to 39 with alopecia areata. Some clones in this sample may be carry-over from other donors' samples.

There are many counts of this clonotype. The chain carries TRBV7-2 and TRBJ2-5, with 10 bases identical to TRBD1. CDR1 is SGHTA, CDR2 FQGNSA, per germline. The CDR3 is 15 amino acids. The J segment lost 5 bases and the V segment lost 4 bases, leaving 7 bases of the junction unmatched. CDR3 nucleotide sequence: TGTGCCAGCAGCTCGGGACAGGGGTTTGAGGAGACCCAGTACTTC. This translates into CASSSGQGFEETQYF.

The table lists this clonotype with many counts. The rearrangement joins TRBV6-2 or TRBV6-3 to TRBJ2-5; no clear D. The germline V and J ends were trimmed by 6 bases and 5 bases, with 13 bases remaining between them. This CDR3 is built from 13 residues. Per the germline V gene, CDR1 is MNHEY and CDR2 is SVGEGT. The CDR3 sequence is CASRTWASETQYF. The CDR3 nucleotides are TGTGCCAGCAGGACGTGGGCATCTGAGACCCAGTACTTC.

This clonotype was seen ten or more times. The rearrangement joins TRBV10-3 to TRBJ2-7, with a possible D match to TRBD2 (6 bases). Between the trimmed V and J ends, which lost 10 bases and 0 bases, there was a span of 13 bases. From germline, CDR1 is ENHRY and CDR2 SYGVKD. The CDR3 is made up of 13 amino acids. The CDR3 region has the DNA TGTGCCACCCACTCGACTAGCTCCTACGAGCAGTACTTC. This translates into CATHSTSSYEQYF.

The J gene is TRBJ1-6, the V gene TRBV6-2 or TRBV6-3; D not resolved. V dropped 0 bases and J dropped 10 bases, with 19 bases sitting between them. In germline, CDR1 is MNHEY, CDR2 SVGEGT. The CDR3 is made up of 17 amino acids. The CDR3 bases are TGTGCCAGCAGTTACTCGGATTACCCCCAGGCCTTCTCACCCCTCCACTTT. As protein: CASSYSDYPQAFSPLHF.

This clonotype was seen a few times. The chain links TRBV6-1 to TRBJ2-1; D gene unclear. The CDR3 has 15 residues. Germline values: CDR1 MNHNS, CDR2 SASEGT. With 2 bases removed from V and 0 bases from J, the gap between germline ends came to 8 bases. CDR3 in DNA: TGTGCCAGCAGTGAAACGGGCCACTCCTACAATGAGCAGTTCTTC. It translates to CASSETGHSYNEQFF.

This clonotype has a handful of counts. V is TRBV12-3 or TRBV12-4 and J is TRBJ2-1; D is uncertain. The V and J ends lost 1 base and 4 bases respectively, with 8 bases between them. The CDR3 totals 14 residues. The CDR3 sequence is CASSLDYLYNEQFF. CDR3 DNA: TGTGCCAGCAGTTTAGACTATCTGTACAATGAGCAGTTCTTC.

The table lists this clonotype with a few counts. CDR3: CSVGSLGDTEAFF. CDR3 in DNA: TGCAGCGTTGGTAGCCTAGGGGACACTGAAGCTTTCTTT. The chain combines TRBV29-1 with TRBJ1-1; a weak D match, TRBD1 (5 bases). CDR3 length: 13 residues. The germline V and J ends were trimmed by 4 bases and 3 bases, with 12 bases remaining between them. CDR1 and CDR2 from the germline V gene are SQVTM and ANQGSEA. The full variable domain, in which reference TRBV29-1 and TRBJ1-1 provide the parts outside the CDR3, is SAVISQKPSRDICQRGTSLTIQCQVDSQVTMMFWYRQQPGQSLTLIATANQGSEATYESGFVIDKFPISRPNLTFSTLTVSNMSPEDSSIYLCSVGSLGDTEAFFGQGTRLTVV.

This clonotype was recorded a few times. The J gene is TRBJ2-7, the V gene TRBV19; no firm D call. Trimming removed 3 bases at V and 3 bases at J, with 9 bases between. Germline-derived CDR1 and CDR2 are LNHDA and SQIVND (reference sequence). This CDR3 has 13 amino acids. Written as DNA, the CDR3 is TGTGCCAGTAGTATTGGACCCAGCTACGAGCAGTACTTC. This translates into CASSIGPSYEQYF.

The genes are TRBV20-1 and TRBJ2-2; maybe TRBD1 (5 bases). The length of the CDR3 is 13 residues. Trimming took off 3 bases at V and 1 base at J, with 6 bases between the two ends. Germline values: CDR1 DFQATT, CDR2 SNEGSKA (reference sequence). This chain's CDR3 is CSASDRNTGELFF. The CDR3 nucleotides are TGCAGTGCTAGCGACAGGAACACCGGGGAGCTGTTTTTT.

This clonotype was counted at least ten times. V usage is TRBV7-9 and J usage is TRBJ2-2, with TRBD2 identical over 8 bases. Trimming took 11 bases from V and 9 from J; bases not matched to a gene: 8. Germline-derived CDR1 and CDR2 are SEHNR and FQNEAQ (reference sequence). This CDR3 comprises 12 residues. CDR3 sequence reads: CASRGGHRELFF. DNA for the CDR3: TGTGCCTCCCGCGGGGGGCACAGGGAGCTGTTTTTT.

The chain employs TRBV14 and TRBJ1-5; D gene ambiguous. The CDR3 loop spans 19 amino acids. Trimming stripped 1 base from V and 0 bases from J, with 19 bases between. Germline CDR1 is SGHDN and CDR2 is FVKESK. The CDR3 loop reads CASSQGFEVRTYSNQPQHF. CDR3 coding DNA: TGTGCCAGCAGCCAAGGTTTCGAGGTCAGAACTTATAGCAATCAGCCCCAGCATTTT.

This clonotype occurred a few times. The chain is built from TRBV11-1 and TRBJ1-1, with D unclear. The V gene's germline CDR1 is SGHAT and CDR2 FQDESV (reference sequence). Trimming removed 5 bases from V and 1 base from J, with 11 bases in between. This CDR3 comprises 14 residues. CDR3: CASSLARPNTEAFF. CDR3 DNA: TGTGCCAGCAGCCTCGCACGGCCGAACACTGAAGCTTTCTTT.

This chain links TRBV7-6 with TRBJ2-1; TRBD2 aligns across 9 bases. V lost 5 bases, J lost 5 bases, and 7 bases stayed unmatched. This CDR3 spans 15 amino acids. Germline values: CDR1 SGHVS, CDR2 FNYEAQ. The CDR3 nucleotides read TGTGCCAGCAGCGCAACCGGGACTAGCAACAATGAGCAGTTCTTC. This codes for CASSATGTSNNEQFF.

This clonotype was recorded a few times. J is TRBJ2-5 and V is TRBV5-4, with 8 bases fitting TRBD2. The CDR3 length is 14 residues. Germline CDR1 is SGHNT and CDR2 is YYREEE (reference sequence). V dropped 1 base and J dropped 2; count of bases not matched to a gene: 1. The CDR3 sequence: CASSLIAGQETQYF. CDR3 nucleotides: TGTGCCAGCAGCTTGATAGCGGGGCAAGAGACCCAGTACTTC.

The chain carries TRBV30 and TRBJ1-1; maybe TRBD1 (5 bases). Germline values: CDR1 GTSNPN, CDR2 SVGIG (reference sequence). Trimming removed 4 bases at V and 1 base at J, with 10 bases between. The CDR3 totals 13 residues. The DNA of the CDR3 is TGTGCCTGGACCGGGGCCCCGAACACTGAAGCTTTCTTT. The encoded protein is CAWTGAPNTEAFF.

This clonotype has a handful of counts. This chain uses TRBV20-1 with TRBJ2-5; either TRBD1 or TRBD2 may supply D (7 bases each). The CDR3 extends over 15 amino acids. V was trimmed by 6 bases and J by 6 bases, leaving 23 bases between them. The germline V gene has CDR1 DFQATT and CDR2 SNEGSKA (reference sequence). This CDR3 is CSAMRTSQGGQTQYF. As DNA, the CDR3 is TGCAGTGCGATGAGGACTAGTCAGGGGGGTCAGACCCAGTACTTC.

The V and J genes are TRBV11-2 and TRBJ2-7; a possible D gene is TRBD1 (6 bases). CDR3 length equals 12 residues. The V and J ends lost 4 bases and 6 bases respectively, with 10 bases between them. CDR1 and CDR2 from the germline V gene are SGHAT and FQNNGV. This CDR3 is CASSSEQGEQYF. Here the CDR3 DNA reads TGTGCCAGCAGCTCCGAACAGGGCGAGCAGTACTTC.

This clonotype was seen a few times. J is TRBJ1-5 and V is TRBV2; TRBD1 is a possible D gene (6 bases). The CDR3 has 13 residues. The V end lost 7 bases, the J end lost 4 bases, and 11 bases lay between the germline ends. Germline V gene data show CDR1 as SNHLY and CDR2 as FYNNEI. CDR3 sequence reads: CASKQQGNQPQHF. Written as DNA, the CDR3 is TGTGCCAGCAAACAACAGGGAAATCAGCCCCAGCATTTT. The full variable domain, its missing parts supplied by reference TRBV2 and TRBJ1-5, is EPEVTQTPSHQVTQMGQEVILRCVPISNHLYFYWYRQILGQKVEFLVSFYNNEISEKSEIFDDQFSVERPDGSNFTLKIRSTKLEDSAMYFCASKQQGNQPQHFGDGTRLSIL.

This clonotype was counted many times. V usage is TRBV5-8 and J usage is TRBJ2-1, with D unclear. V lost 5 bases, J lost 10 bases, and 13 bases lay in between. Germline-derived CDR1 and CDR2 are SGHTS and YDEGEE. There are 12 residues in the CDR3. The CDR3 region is CASSSPFPEQFF. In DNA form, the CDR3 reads TGTGCCAGCAGTTCTCCTTTTCCCGAGCAGTTCTTC. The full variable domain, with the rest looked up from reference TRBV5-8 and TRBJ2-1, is EAGVTQSPTHLIKTRGQQATLRCSPISGHTSVYWYQQALGLGLQFLLWYDEGEERNRGNFPPRFSGRQFPNYSSELNVNALELEDSALYLCASSSPFPEQFFGPGTRLTVL.

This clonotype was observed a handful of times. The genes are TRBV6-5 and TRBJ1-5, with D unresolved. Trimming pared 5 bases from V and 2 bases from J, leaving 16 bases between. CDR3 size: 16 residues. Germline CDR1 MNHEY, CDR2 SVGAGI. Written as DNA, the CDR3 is TGTGCCAGCAGTCGAATCGGTCGGTTGGGCAATCAGCCCCAGCATTTT. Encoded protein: CASSRIGRLGNQPQHF.

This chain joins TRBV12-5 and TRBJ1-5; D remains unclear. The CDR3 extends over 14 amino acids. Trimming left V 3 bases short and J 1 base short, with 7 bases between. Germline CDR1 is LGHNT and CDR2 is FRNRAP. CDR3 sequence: CASGFSGSNQPQHF. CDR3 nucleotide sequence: TGTGCTAGTGGTTTTAGCGGGAGCAATCAGCCCCAGCATTTT.

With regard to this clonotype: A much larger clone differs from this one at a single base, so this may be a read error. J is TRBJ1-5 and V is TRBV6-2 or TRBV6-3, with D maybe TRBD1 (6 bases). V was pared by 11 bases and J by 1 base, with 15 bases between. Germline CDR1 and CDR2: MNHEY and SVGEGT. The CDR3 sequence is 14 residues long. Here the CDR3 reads CAGTSQGSNQPQHF. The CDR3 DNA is TGTGCCGGCACATCACAGGGAAGCAATCAGCCCCAGCATTTT.

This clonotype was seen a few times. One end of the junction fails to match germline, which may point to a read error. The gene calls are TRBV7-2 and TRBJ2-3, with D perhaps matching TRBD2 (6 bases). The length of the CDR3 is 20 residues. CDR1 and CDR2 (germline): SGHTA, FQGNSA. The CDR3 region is CASSLWFRGSGTSRTDTQYF. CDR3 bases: TGTGCCAGCAGCTTATGGTTCCGGGGTAGCGGAACATCTCGCACGGATACGCAGTATTTT. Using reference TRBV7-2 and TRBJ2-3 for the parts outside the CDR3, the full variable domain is GAGVSQSPSNKVTEKGKDVELRCDPISGHTALYWYRQSLGQGLEFLIYFQGNSAPDKSGLPSDRFSAERTGGSVSTLTIQRTQQEDSAVYLCASSLWFRGSGTSRTDTQYFGPGTRLTVL.

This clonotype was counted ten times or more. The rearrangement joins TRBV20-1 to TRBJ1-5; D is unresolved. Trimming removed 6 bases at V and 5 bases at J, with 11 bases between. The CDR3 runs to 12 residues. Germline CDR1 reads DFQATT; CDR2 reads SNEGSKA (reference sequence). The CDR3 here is CSAGLGDQPQHF. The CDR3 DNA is TGCAGTGCAGGACTCGGGGATCAGCCCCAGCATTTT.

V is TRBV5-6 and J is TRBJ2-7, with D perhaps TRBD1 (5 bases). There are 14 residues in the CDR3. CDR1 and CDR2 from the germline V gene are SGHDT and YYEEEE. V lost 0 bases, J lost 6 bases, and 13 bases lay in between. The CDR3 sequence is CASSLGPGIGEQYF. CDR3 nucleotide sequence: TGTGCCAGCAGCTTGGGGCCAGGGATTGGCGAGCAGTACTTC.

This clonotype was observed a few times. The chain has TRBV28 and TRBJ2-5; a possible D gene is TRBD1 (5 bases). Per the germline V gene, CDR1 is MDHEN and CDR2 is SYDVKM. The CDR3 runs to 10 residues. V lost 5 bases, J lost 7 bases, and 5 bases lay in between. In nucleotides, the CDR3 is TGTGCCAGCAGTCAGGGGACCCAGTACTTC. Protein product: CASSQGTQYF.

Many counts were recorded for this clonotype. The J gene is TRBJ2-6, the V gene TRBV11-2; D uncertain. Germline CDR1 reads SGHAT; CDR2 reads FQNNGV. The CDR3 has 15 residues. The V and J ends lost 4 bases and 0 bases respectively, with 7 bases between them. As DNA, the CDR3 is TGTGCCAGCAGCTCCGGCAACTCTGGGGCCAACGTCCTGACTTTC. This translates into CASSSGNSGANVLTF.

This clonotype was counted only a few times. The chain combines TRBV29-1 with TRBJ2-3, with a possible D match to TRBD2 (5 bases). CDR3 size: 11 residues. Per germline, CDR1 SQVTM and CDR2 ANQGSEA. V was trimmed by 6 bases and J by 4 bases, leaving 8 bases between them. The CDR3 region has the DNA TGCAGCGTGGGAGTTGCAGATACGCAGTATTTT. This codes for CSVGVADTQYF.

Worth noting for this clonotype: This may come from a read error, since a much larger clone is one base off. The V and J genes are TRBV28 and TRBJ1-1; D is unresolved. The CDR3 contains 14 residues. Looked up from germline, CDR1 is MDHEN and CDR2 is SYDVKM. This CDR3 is CASITPGENTEAIF. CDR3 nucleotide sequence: TGTGCCAGCATCACCCCAGGTGAGAACACTGAAGCTATCTTT.